A selection of T cell receptor beta chains follows, all from one sample in a study of blood T cell repertoires in COVID-19. Assay used: immunoSEQ multiplex PCR; TCRdb lists only in-frame clones, some missing. The sample yields about 360,000 clones, 85% to 90% seen once. The sequenced sample consisted of peripheral blood. The receptors shown here come from a human donor in a cohort sampled during active COVID-19. Both conserved end residues are part of each CDR3. Each record gives: clone size, V gene, J gene, D gene, CDR3 DNA, CDR3 protein. D genes are given only for firm matches. Clone size, where shown, is once, few, many, or a class for clones that have expanded.

-	TRBV15	TRBJ1-4	-	TGTGCCACCAAGCGGGGTGAAAAACTGTTTTTT	CATKRGEKLFF
-	TRBV12-3/TRBV12-4	TRBJ1-5	-	TGTGCCAGCAGCCCCGTCAGGGGTGAGCCCCAGCATTTT	CASSPVRGEPQHF
-	TRBV5-6	TRBJ1-1	TRBD1	TGTGCCAGCAGCGGTGACAGGGGATACACTGAAGCTTTCTTT	CASSGDRGYTEAFF
-	TRBV12-3/TRBV12-4	TRBJ2-1	-	TGTGCCAGCAGTAGGAGTTACAATGAGCAGTTCTTC	CASSRSYNEQFF
-	TRBV11-3	TRBJ2-1	-	TGTGCCAGCAGCTTCGGGGGTATGGGTGAGCAGTTCTTC	CASSFGGMGEQFF
-	TRBV11-2	TRBJ2-7	-	TGTGCCAGCAGCTCCTCAAGTAACGGCGAGCAGTACTTC	CASSSSSNGEQYF
-	TRBV7-9	TRBJ2-6	-	TGTGCCAGCACCCCCCAGGGCGGGGACTCTGGGGCCAACGTCCTGACTTTC	CASTPQGGDSGANVLTF
-	TRBV19	TRBJ1-1	TRBD1	TGTGCCAGTAGTACGCAGGGGGTGGGGACTGAAGCTTTCTTT	CASSTQGVGTEAFF
-	TRBV28	TRBJ1-1	-	TGTGCCAGCAGTTTCCTTTTACAGGGACTGAACACTGAAGCTTTCTTT	CASSFLLQGLNTEAFF
-	TRBV7-2	TRBJ2-7	TRBD2	TGTGCCAGCAGCTTATCAAGGACTAGAATCTACGAGCAGTACTTC	CASSLSRTRIYEQYF
-	TRBV5-1	TRBJ2-5	TRBD2	TGCGCCAGCAGCTTAGGACTAGCGGGGGGGATAGAAGAGACCCAGTACTTC	CASSLGLAGGIEETQYF
many	TRBV18	TRBJ2-7	-	TGTGCCAGCTCACCTCCTGATTTGCGCTACGAGCAGTACTTC	CASSPPDLRYEQYF
-	TRBV4-1	TRBJ2-3	-	TGCGCCAGCAGCCATTTTGGGCGGGGTGGCTCAGATACGCAGTATTTT	CASSHFGRGGSDTQYF
-	TRBV19	TRBJ2-1	-	TGTGCCAGTCAAAGGGGGGGGACAGGTCGGTACAATGAGCAGTTCTTC	CASQRGGTGRYNEQFF
-	TRBV2	TRBJ2-1	TRBD2	TGTGCCAGCAGGAGACTAGCGGGAGAGCCTGGTGAGCAGTTCTTC	CASRRLAGEPGEQFF
once	TRBV10-3	TRBJ2-7	-	TGTGCCACGCAGGAATCCTACGAGCAGTACTTC	CATQESYEQYF
-	TRBV4-1	TRBJ2-5	TRBD2	TGCGCCAGCAGTCACCCGCTCCAGGGAGTGACTAGCGAAAGAGAGACCCAGTACTTC	CASSHPLQGVTSERETQYF
once	TRBV7-6	TRBJ1-2	-	TGTGCCAGCAGCTTAGCGCGTATCACAGCTAACTATGGCTACACCTTC	CASSLARITANYGYTF
once	TRBV30	TRBJ1-4	TRBD1	TGTGCCTGGAGTTACGGGACAGCTAATGAAAAACTGTTTTTT	CAWSYGTANEKLFF
-	TRBV20-1	TRBJ2-7	TRBD2	TGCAGTGCTAGTTCCGGACTAGCGGGAGTAGGCGAGCAGTACTTC	CSASSGLAGVGEQYF
once	TRBV6-5	TRBJ1-2	TRBD1	TGTGCCAGCAGTTTCGGACGACAGGGCCACTATGGCTACACCTTC	CASSFGRQGHYGYTF
-	TRBV7-8	TRBJ1-5	TRBD1	TGTGCCAGCAGCCCAGGACAGGGCCCATATCAGCCCCAGCATTTT	CASSPGQGPYQPQHF